The clone carrying this TCR beta chain was detected many times. The sample originates from a study of human T cells and chemical hapten exposure. Study at large: Donors were sensitized with 2% DPC on the upper inner arm.

Time point denoted: patch test 3, about 24 weeks after DPC sensitization. Treatment given: therapeutic diphenylcyclopropenone sensitization with weekly scalp DPC. TCRdb fed the RACE reads into MiXCR, producing one record per CDR3 protein. The sample contains more than 70,000 distinct CDR3 sequences, 11% of which appear only once. V shed 0 bases and J shed 2 bases, with 10 bases lying between them. Germline values: CDR1 MGHRA, CDR2 YSYEKL. The CDR3 spans 15 residues. The input for sequencing was whole blood, taken in connection with sensitization to the hapten diphenylcyclopropenone (DPC). The TCR comes from a woman in her 30s with alopecia areata. Some clones in this sample may be carry-over from other donors' samples. This chain links TRBV4-1 with TRBJ1-2; TRBD1 is a possible D gene (5 bases). The CDR3 loop reads CASSQDPRENYGYTF. The CDR3 coding sequence is TGCGCCAGCAGCCAAGACCCCAGGGAGAACTATGGCTACACCTTC.